This T cell receptor beta chain was identified in a study of blood T cell repertoires in COVID-19. Across the study: The origin of the acute and convalescent COVID-19 samples was the United States, Italy and Spain.

This clone was seen just once. Deletions cut 8 bases from V and 7 bases from J, with 14 bases between. The CDR3 is made up of 12 amino acids. Germline lookup yields CDR1 ENHRY and CDR2 SYGVKD. How the authors handled the data: Estimates of nucleated cell counts were drawn from the amplification of reference gene primers. Produced via immunoSEQ multiplex PCR; TCRdb's table is partial and in-frame only. The V and J calls and the clone size are those of that table, but D and trimming were determined from the DNA. The sample includes around 700,000 clones, around 89% of them seen just once. This rearrangement joins TRBV10-3 to TRBJ1-2, with a tentative D call TRBD1 (5 bases). The sequencing input was peripheral blood. This clonotype originated in a woman between 18 and 29 years old with acute or convalescent COVID-19. CDR3 region: CAILDLTGGYTF. The CDR3 DNA reads TGTGCCATCCTTGACTTAACAGGTGGCTACACCTTC.